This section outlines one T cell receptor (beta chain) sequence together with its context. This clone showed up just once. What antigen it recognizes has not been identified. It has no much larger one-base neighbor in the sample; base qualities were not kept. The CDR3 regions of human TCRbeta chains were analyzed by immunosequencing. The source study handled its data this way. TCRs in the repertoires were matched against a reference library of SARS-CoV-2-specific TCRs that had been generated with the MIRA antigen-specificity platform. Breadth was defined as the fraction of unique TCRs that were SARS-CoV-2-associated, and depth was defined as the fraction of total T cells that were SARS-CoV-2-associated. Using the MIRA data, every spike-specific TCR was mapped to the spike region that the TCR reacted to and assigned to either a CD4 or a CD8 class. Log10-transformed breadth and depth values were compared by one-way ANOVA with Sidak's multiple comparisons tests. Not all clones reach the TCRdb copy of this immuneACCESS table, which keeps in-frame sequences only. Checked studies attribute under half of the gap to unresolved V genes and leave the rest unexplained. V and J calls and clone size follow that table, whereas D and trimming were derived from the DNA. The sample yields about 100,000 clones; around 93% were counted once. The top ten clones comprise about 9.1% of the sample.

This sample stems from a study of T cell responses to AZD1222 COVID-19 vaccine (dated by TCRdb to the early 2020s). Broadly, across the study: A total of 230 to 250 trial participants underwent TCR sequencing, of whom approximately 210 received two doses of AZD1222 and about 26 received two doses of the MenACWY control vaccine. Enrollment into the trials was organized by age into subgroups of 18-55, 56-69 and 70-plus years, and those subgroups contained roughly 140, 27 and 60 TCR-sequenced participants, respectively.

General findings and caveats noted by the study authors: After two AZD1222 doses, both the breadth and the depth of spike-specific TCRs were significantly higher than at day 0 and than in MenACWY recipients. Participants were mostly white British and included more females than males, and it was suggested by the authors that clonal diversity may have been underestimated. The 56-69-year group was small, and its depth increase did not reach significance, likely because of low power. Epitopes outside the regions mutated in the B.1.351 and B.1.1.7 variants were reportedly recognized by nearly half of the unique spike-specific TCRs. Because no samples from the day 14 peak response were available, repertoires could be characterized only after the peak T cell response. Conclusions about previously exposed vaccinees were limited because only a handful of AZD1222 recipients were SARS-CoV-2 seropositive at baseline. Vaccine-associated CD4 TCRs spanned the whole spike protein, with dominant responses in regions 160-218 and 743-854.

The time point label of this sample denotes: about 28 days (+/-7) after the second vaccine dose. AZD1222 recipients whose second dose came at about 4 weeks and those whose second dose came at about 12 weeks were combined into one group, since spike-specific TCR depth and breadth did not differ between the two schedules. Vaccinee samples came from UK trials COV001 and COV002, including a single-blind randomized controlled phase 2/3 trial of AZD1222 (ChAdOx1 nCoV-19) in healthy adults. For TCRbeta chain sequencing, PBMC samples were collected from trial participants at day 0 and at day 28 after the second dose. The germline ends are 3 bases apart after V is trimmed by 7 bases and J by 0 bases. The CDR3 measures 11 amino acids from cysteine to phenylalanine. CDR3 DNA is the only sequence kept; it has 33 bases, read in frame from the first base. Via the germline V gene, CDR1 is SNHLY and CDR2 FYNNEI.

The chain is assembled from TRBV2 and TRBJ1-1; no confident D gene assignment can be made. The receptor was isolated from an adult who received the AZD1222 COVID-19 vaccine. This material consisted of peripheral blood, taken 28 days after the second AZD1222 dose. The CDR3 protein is CASMLNTEAFF. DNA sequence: TGTGCCAGCATGTTGAACACTGAAGCTTTCTTT.